This T cell receptor beta chain was identified during a study of technical replicates of blood from four donors. Libraries were prepared by immunoSEQ multiplex PCR; TCRdb keeps only in-frame clonotypes and omits some of them. The sample includes tens of thousands of clones, about 90% of them seen just once. The CDR3 contains 11 residues. From germline, CDR1 is SQVTM and CDR2 ANQGSEA. The V end was cut by 5 bases, the J end by 3 bases, with 6 bases between. The TCR was taken from a human donor in good health. V usage is TRBV29-1 and J usage is TRBJ2-3; perhaps TRBD1 as D (6 bases). Material for sequencing was T cells isolated from PBMCs. This CDR3 is CSVTGTDTQYF. The DNA of the CDR3 is TGCAGCGTTACAGGGACAGATACGCAGTATTTT.